One and the same sample provided the 32 T cell receptor beta chains below, sequenced in a study of cytomegalovirus exposure and HLA in healthy donors. PCR amplification relied on 60 Vbeta primers (plus 13 Jbeta primers). The assay was immunoSEQ multiplex PCR, and TCRdb's table has in-frame clones only and misses some. The sample has some 190,000 clones; 75% to 85% are singletons. The sequenced sample consisted of PBMCs. The receptor set was obtained from a woman aged 25 to 45 in good health and CMV-seropositive.

This clone came up a few times. The chain combines TRBV4-1 with TRBJ2-1, with D unresolved. From germline, CDR1 is MGHRA and CDR2 YSYEKL. The CDR3 totals 13 residues. The ends were cut back, 4 bases at V and 7 bases at J, with 11 bases in the middle. DNA for the CDR3: TGCGCCAGCAGCCGACTCAGCGTAAATGAGCAGTTCTTC. Translating it yields CASSRLSVNEQFF.

Regarding this clone: Other nucleotide sequences from this sample produce the same CDR3. This chain connects TRBV12-5 to TRBJ1-1, with unresolved D. CDR3 length: 13 amino acids. Germline CDR1 is LGHNT and CDR2 is FRNRAP. V was pared by 1 base and J by 5 bases, with 8 bases between. The CDR3 DNA reads TGTGCTAGTGGTTTGGGCGGTGGGACTGAAGCTTTCTTT. Protein product: CASGLGGGTEAFF. Supplemented by reference TRBV12-5 and TRBJ1-1, the full variable domain reads DARVTQTPRHKVTEMGQEVTMRCQPILGHNTVFWYRQTMMQGLELLAYFRNRAPLDDSGMPKDRFSAEMPDATLATLKIQPSEPRDSAVYFCASGLGGGTEAFFGQGTRLTVV.

The chain couples TRBV27 to TRBJ2-7; 10 bases fit TRBD1. From germline, CDR1 is MNHEY and CDR2 SMNVEV (reference sequence). CDR3 length: 12 amino acids. The CDR3 DNA follows: TGTGTGAGTGGACAGGGGGTTGGCGAGCAGTACTTC. Translation: CVSGQGVGEQYF.

This clone was counted only a few times. J is TRBJ2-4 and V is TRBV6-1, with 10 positions matching TRBD2. CDR3 length: 16 amino acids. Germline V gene lookup returns CDR1 MNHNS and CDR2 SASEGT. J lost 8 bases, V lost 1 base, and 8 bases had no gene match. CDR3 sequence: CASSEVGGAGGHIQYF. CDR3 in DNA: TGTGCCAGCAGTGAAGTGGGGGGAGCGGGGGGGCACATTCAGTACTTC.

This clone was picked up a small number of times. The chain has TRBV5-1 and TRBJ1-1; D remains ambiguous. V was shortened by 4 bases and J by 4 bases, with 17 bases between the two germline ends. The CDR3 consists of 15 residues. Germline loops: CDR1 SGHRS, CDR2 YFSETQ. The CDR3 reads CASSPRGGEGTEAFF. CDR3 nucleotide sequence: TGCGCCAGCAGCCCCCGCGGCGGTGAAGGCACTGAAGCTTTCTTT. Based on the CDR3 plus reference TRBV5-1 and TRBJ1-1, the full variable domain is KAGVTQTPRYLIKTRGQQVTLSCSPISGHRSVSWYQQTPGQGLQFLFEYFSETQRNKGNFPGRFSGRQFSNSRSEMNVSTLELGDSALYLCASSPRGGEGTEAFFGQGTRLTVV.

The chain employs TRBV5-1 and TRBJ1-2; D may be TRBD1 (6 bases). The V end was cut by 4 bases, the J end by 12 bases, with 22 bases between. This CDR3 is 14 amino acids long. The germline V gene has CDR1 SGHRS and CDR2 YFSETQ. The CDR3 sequence: CASSPLGIQGNNTF. CDR3 nucleotides: TGCGCCAGCAGCCCCCTCGGGATCCAGGGGAACAACACCTTC. Drawing the rest from reference TRBV5-1 and TRBJ1-2, the complete variable domain is KAGVTQTPRYLIKTRGQQVTLSCSPISGHRSVSWYQQTPGQGLQFLFEYFSETQRNKGNFPGRFSGRQFSNSRSEMNVSTLELGDSALYLCASSPLGIQGNNTFGSGTRLTVV.

Only one count was recorded for this clone. This chain links TRBV7-8 with TRBJ2-1, with D possibly matching TRBD2 (5 bases). The length of the CDR3 is 12 residues. The V end lost 2 bases, the J end lost 9 bases, and 8 bases lay between the germline ends. Germline CDR1 SGHVS, CDR2 FQNEAQ. The DNA of the CDR3 is TGTGCCAGCAGCTTACGAGGGTTTGAGCAGTTCTTC. The encoded protein is CASSLRGFEQFF.

This chain links TRBV28 with TRBJ2-3; 8 nucleotides match TRBD2. The germline V gene encodes CDR1 MDHEN and CDR2 SYDVKM. The CDR3 consists of 15 residues. The trim removed 3 bases at V and 4 bases at J, leaving 6 bases unmatched. In DNA form, the CDR3 reads TGTGCCAGCAGTTTTCAATCGGGGGGGCCAGATACGCAGTATTTT. This sequence encodes CASSFQSGGPDTQYF. Drawing the rest from reference TRBV28 and TRBJ2-3, the complete variable domain is DVKVTQSSRYLVKRTGEKVFLECVQDMDHENMFWYRQDPGLGLRLIYFSYDVKMKEKGDIPEGYSVSREKKERFSLILESASTNQTSMYLCASSFQSGGPDTQYFGPGTRLTVL.

The chain joins TRBV4-2 to TRBJ2-2, with a possible D match to TRBD2 (5 bases). Germline CDR1 and CDR2: LGHNA and YNFKEQ. The CDR3 loop spans 17 amino acids. Trimming stripped 1 base from V and 6 bases from J, with 18 bases between. This CDR3 is CASSQVPPGNWSGELFF. In DNA, the CDR3 is TGTGCCAGCAGCCAAGTCCCCCCCGGGAATTGGTCCGGGGAGCTGTTTTTT.

This chain uses TRBV4-2 with TRBJ1-6; 9 bases are shared with TRBD1. V lost 0 bases, J lost 9 bases, and 6 bases stayed unmatched. The germline V gene encodes CDR1 LGHNA and CDR2 YNFKEQ. The CDR3 has 16 residues. CDR3: CASSQDMGQGGSPLHF. CDR3 DNA sequence: TGTGCCAGCAGCCAAGACATGGGACAGGGAGGTTCACCCCTCCACTTT.

This clone was recorded a few times. The chain carries TRBV11-3 and TRBJ1-5, with 9 positions matching TRBD1. Germline trimming cut 6 bases from V and 6 bases from J; bases unmatched to any gene: 12. CDR1 and CDR2 from the germline V gene are SGHNT and YENEEA. The CDR3 has 16 amino acids. The DNA of the CDR3 is TGTGCCAGCAGACCAACTCCAACAGGGGGCGGTCAGCCCCAGCATTTT. Amino acid sequence: CASRPTPTGGGQPQHF. Full variable domain (outside the CDR3, taken from reference TRBV11-3 and TRBJ1-5): EAGVVQSPRYKIIEKKQPVAFWCNPISGHNTLYWYLQNLGQGPELLIRYENEEAVDDSQLPKDRFSAERLKGVDSTLKIQPAELGDSAVYLCASRPTPTGGGQPQHFGDGTRLSIL.

A few counts support this clone. The rearrangement uses TRBV18 and TRBJ1-2, with TRBD1 matching over 8 bases. Germline V gene data show CDR1 as KGHSH and CDR2 as LQKENI. The CDR3 loop spans 13 amino acids. Trimming took 4 bases from V and 6 from J; bases not matched to a gene: 4. CDR3 DNA sequence: TGTGCCAGCTCACGACCAGGGGGCGATGGCTACACCTTC. Translated: CASSRPGGDGYTF. The complete variable domain, with remaining parts taken from reference TRBV18 and TRBJ1-2, reads NAGVMQNPRHLVRRRGQEARLRCSPMKGHSHVYWYRQLPEEGLKFMVYLQKENIIDESGMPKERFSAEFPKEGPSILRIQQVVRGDSAAYFCASSRPGGDGYTFGSGTRLTVV.

This sequence joins TRBV5-1 and TRBJ2-3; D is unresolved. The CDR3 extends over 13 amino acids. V was clipped by 5 bases and J by 0 bases, with 7 bases between them. Germline CDR1 reads SGHRS; CDR2 reads YFSETQ. The CDR3 here is CASSSTSTDTQYF. As DNA, the CDR3 is TGCGCCAGCAGTTCCACTAGCACAGATACGCAGTATTTT.

V usage is TRBV20-1 and J usage is TRBJ2-1; D is uncertain. This CDR3 has 11 amino acids. CDR1 is DFQATT, CDR2 SNEGSKA, per germline (reference sequence). Trimming cost V 6 bases and J 10 bases, with 13 bases left between them. The CDR3 region has the DNA TGCAGTGCCTCTATACTCCAAGAGCAGTTCTTC. Translating it yields CSASILQEQFF.

This clone showed up just a few times. The chain has TRBV2 and TRBJ1-1; D ambiguous. Trimming removed 8 bases at V and 0 bases at J, with 13 bases between. Germline V gene lookup returns CDR1 SNHLY and CDR2 FYNNEI. CDR3 size: 14 residues. The CDR3 region has the DNA TGTGCCAGCGGGAGGACGGGAATGAACACTGAAGCTTTCTTT. It is translated as CASGRTGMNTEAFF. The entire variable domain, with the rest obtained from reference TRBV2 and TRBJ1-1, is as follows: EPEVTQTPSHQVTQMGQEVILRCVPISNHLYFYWYRQILGQKVEFLVSFYNNEISEKSEIFDDQFSVERPDGSNFTLKIRSTKLEDSAMYFCASGRTGMNTEAFFGQGTRLTVV.

The chain links TRBV7-8 to TRBJ2-7; weak D call: TRBD1 (6 bases). V lost 5 bases to trimming and J lost 0 bases, with 17 bases between them. This CDR3 spans 16 amino acids. Germline CDR1 SGHVS, CDR2 FQNEAQ. The chain's CDR3 is CASSPHGQWDSYEQYF. CDR3 DNA: TGTGCCAGCAGCCCGCACGGACAGTGGGACTCCTACGAGCAGTACTTC. Full variable domain (rest looked up from reference TRBV7-8 and TRBJ2-7): GAGVSQSPRYKVAKRGQDVALRCDPISGHVSLFWYQQALGQGPEFLTYFQNEAQLDKSGLPSDRFFAERPEGSVSTLKIQRTQQEDSAVYLCASSPHGQWDSYEQYFGPGTRLTVT.

The chain has TRBV10-1 and TRBJ1-1, with 8 bases aligning to TRBD1. The germline gives CDR1 WNHNN, CDR2 SYGVQD (reference sequence). This CDR3 is 15 amino acids long. Trimming at V came to 6 bases and at J to 1 base, leaving 7 bases not matched to a gene. CDR3 in amino acids: CASSPGQGRNTEAFF. The CDR3 DNA is TGCGCCAGCAGCCCTGGACAGGGAAGGAACACTGAAGCTTTCTTT.

The gene calls are TRBV5-1 and TRBJ1-1; no clear D. Germline CDR1 SGHRS, CDR2 YFSETQ. The CDR3 has 14 residues. Trimming shortened V by 4 bases and J by 2 bases, and 12 bases separated the two germline ends. DNA for the CDR3: TGCGCCAGCAGCCCCACTCTAGGAAACACTGAAGCTTTCTTT. It specifies CASSPTLGNTEAFF.

The chain has TRBV5-4 and TRBJ2-5; D call uncertain. V was trimmed by 1 base and J by 1 base, leaving 8 bases between them. Per the germline V gene, CDR1 is SGHNT and CDR2 is YYREEE (reference sequence). This CDR3 comprises 14 residues. CDR3 nucleotides: TGTGCCAGCAGCTTGTCGTTACTCCAAGAGACCCAGTACTTC. Protein: CASSLSLLQETQYF.

The V and J genes are TRBV6-6 and TRBJ2-1; TRBD2 matches 11 bases. CDR3 length: 15 residues. Germline V gene lookup returns CDR1 MNHNY and CDR2 SVGAGI (reference sequence). With 5 bases clipped from V and 7 bases from J, the junction kept 7 bases outside the gene matches. The CDR3 region is CASSIRLAGKNEQFF. CDR3 in DNA: TGTGCCAGCAGTATCCGACTAGCGGGGAAGAATGAGCAGTTCTTC.

This CDR3 reads CASSPNVRETQYF. The CDR3 region has the DNA TGTGCCAGCTCACCAAATGTTCGAGAGACCCAGTACTTC. The chain employs TRBV18 and TRBJ2-5; D ambiguous. This CDR3 comprises 13 residues. With 2 bases removed from V and 4 bases from J, the gap between germline ends came to 8 bases. CDR1 is KGHSH and CDR2 is LQKENI in the germline V gene.

Note on this clone: This same CDR3 is encoded by further DNA sequences in the sample. The chain carries TRBV6-5 and TRBJ1-6; a weak D match, TRBD1 (5 bases). This CDR3 is 12 amino acids long. The V end was cut by 2 bases, the J end by 9 bases, with 5 bases between. CDR1 MNHEY and CDR2 SVGAGI come from the germline V gene. The CDR3 protein is CASSYRGSPLHF. The CDR3 nucleotides are TGTGCCAGCAGTTACAGGGGTTCACCCCTCCACTTT.

This chain links TRBV30 with TRBJ2-7, with 10 bases fitting TRBD1. The CDR3 runs 13 residues. J was trimmed by 4 bases and V by 3 bases; bases with no gene match: 3. The V gene's germline CDR1 is GTSNPN and CDR2 SVGIG (reference sequence). CDR3 protein: CAWRRTGGYEQYF. DNA of the CDR3: TGTGCCTGGAGAAGGACAGGGGGATACGAGCAGTACTTC. The variable domain in full, with the rest retrieved from reference TRBV30 and TRBJ2-7, is SQTIHQWPATLVQPVGSPLSLECTVEGTSNPNLYWYRQAAGRGLQLLFYSVGIGQISSEVPQNLSASRPQDRQFILSSKKLLLSDSGFYLCAWRRTGGYEQYFGPGTRLTVT.

The chain links TRBV5-1 to TRBJ2-7; D might be TRBD2 (5 bases). The CDR3 covers 13 residues. V dropped 2 bases and J dropped 2 bases, with 8 bases sitting between them. Germline lookup yields CDR1 SGHRS and CDR2 YFSETQ. CDR3 in amino acids: CASSFRGPYEQYF. CDR3 DNA: TGCGCCAGCAGCTTCCGAGGGCCCTACGAGCAGTACTTC.

This sequence joins TRBV27 and TRBJ2-3; weak D call: TRBD1 (6 bases). CDR1 is MNHEY, CDR2 SMNVEV, per germline (reference sequence). CDR3 length: 14 amino acids. Trimming stripped 6 bases from V and 0 bases from J, with 10 bases between. The CDR3 DNA reads as TGTGCCAGCAGCACTGGACAGAGCACAGATACGCAGTATTTT. It translates to CASSTGQSTDTQYF.

This chain links TRBV28 with TRBJ2-5; 7 positions agree with TRBD1. The length of the CDR3 is 14 residues. V lost 2 bases, J lost 2 bases, and 2 bases stayed unmatched. Germline CDR1 and CDR2: MDHEN and SYDVKM. For the CDR3, the DNA is TGTGCCAGCAGTTTAGGGGGACAGCAAGAGACCCAGTACTTC. Protein product: CASSLGGQQETQYF.

This chain uses TRBV5-6 with TRBJ1-2; the match to TRBD1 covers 7 bases. J lost 4 bases, V lost 6 bases, and 6 bases had no gene match. From germline, CDR1 is SGHDT and CDR2 YYEEEE. This CDR3 region has 13 residues. CDR3 in DNA: TGTGCCAGCACCACAGGGGACGGCTATGGCTACACCTTC. As protein: CASTTGDGYGYTF.

The chain links TRBV14 to TRBJ2-7, with D maybe TRBD2 (6 bases). The ends were cut back, 8 bases at V and 3 bases at J, with 17 bases in the middle. In germline, CDR1 is SGHDN, CDR2 FVKESK. The CDR3 runs 14 residues. CDR3 residues: CASGYGGVSYEQYF. The DNA for the CDR3 is TGTGCCAGCGGGTACGGAGGGGTTAGCTACGAGCAGTACTTC.

This chain uses TRBV5-1 with TRBJ2-7; D might be TRBD2 (5 bases). The CDR3 length is 15 residues. The V and J ends lost 2 bases and 1 base respectively, with 13 bases between them. Germline V gives CDR1 SGHRS, CDR2 YFSETQ. The CDR3 DNA reads as TGCGCCAGCAGCTTCCGGACTGCCAATTCCTACGAGCAGTACTTC. This encodes CASSFRTANSYEQYF.

The chain carries TRBV7-6 and TRBJ1-6, with D unresolved. Between the trimmed V and J ends, which lost 2 bases and 0 bases, there was a span of 5 bases. The CDR3 contains 15 residues. Germline V gene data show CDR1 as SGHVS and CDR2 as FNYEAQ. The CDR3 reads CASSLRSSYNSPLHF. The CDR3 bases are TGTGCCAGCAGCTTAAGGAGCTCCTATAATTCACCCCTCCACTTT.

The chain joins TRBV2 to TRBJ2-7; 7 nucleotides match TRBD1. V was clipped by 6 bases and J by 0 bases; unmatched bases: 2. This CDR3 is 13 amino acids long. The V gene's germline CDR1 is SNHLY and CDR2 FYNNEI. CDR3 protein: CASSRDSSYEQYF. CDR3 sequence (DNA): TGTGCCAGCAGCAGGGACAGCTCCTACGAGCAGTACTTC.

This clone came up once. The chain uses TRBV5-1 and TRBJ2-1; D unclear. Trimming took off 6 bases at V and 0 bases at J, with 13 bases between the two ends. This CDR3 region has 15 residues. Germline V gene sequence: CDR1 SGHRS, CDR2 YFSETQ. The CDR3 protein is CASNGDLRSYNEQFF. In DNA form, the CDR3 reads TGCGCCAGCAATGGAGATCTCCGCTCCTACAATGAGCAGTTCTTC.